The 25 T cell receptor beta chains presented below share a single source sample, sequenced in a study of T-cell memory formation after mild COVID-19. MiXCR, run by TCRdb on the 5' RACE reads, gives a single entry per CDR3 protein. The sample lists about 140,000 distinct CDR3 sequences, approximately 15% occurring once. The specimen sequenced was PBMCs or a T cell subset sorted from them (not recorded which). The receptors here all came from an adult woman who had mild COVID-19 (a few samples of this study predate the infection). Cell type and time point are not known.

This clonotype was found a few times. The CDR3 protein is CASSLAGQSVNEQFF. The CDR3 coding sequence is TGTGCCAGCAGCTTGGCCGGACAGTCCGTTAATGAGCAGTTCTTC. The chain is built from TRBV5-5 and TRBJ2-1; perhaps TRBD1 as D (6 bases). This CDR3 comprises 15 residues. Per germline, CDR1 SGHKS and CDR2 YYEKEE (reference sequence). V was pared by 0 bases and J by 7 bases, with 14 bases between.

This clonotype has more than one count but fewer than ten. The chain is built from TRBV21-1 and TRBJ2-1; the table's D call TRBD1 went unverified against the DNA. TRBV21-1 is deemed a pseudogene. This CDR3 has 15 residues. The CDR3 reads CASSKGGGWLNEQFF. The CDR3 DNA is TGTGCCAGCAGCAAAGGGGGGGGCTGGCTGAATGAGCAGTTCTTC.

V and J are TRBV5-1 and TRBJ1-1, with D unresolved. The V end was cut by 0 bases, the J end by 8 bases, with 11 bases between. This CDR3 contains 13 residues. CDR1 is SGHRS, CDR2 YFSETQ, per germline. The CDR3 DNA follows: TGCGCCAGCAGCTTGGACAGAACCCTAGAAGCTTTCTTT. Protein: CASSLDRTLEAFF.

This clonotype was counted a few times. The chain combines TRBV7-8 with TRBJ2-7; unclear D gene. The CDR3 loop spans 13 amino acids. Trimming left V 4 bases short and J 4 bases short, with 11 bases between. CDR1 SGHVS and CDR2 FQNEAQ come from the germline V gene. CDR3: CASSSRKPYEQYF. CDR3 nucleotides: TGTGCCAGCAGCTCAAGAAAGCCGTACGAGCAGTACTTC.

V gene TRBV5-6 combines with J gene TRBJ2-1; D gene unclear. V was clipped by 2 bases and J by 9 bases, with 12 bases between them. The CDR3 has 13 amino acids. Per the germline V gene, CDR1 is SGHDT and CDR2 is YYEEEE. CDR3 loop: CASSFWIGGEQFF. In DNA, the CDR3 is TGTGCCAGCAGCTTTTGGATTGGCGGTGAGCAGTTCTTC. The full variable domain, rest sourced from reference TRBV5-6 and TRBJ2-1, is DAGVTQSPTHLIKTRGQQVTLRCSPKSGHDTVSWYQQALGQGPQFIFQYYEEEERQRGNFPDRFSGHQFPNYSSELNVNALLLGDSALYLCASSFWIGGEQFFGPGTRLTVL.

The J gene is TRBJ2-1, the V gene TRBV6-2 or TRBV6-3; TRBD1 is a possible D gene (6 bases). The CDR3 runs to 15 residues. The V and J ends lost 6 bases and 6 bases respectively, with 18 bases between them. CDR1 is MNHEY, CDR2 SVGEGT, per germline. CDR3 loop: CASRSTGRRGNEQFF. CDR3 in DNA: TGTGCCAGCAGATCCACCGGACGCAGGGGCAATGAGCAGTTCTTC.

This clonotype has only a few counts. The chain links TRBV7-3 to TRBJ2-2; D is possibly TRBD2 (6 bases). CDR3 length: 15 amino acids. The V end was cut by 4 bases, the J end by 5 bases, with 14 bases between. Germline assignment: CDR1 SGHTA and CDR2 FQGTGA. CDR3 loop: CASSSKISGTGELFF. In DNA form, the CDR3 reads TGTGCCAGCAGCTCCAAGATAAGCGGGACCGGGGAGCTGTTTTTT.

V is TRBV6-5 and J is TRBJ2-6; D might be TRBD2 (5 bases). The CDR3 contains 15 residues. With 7 bases removed from V and 2 bases from J, the gap between germline ends came to 12 bases. CDR1 MNHEY and CDR2 SVGAGI come from the germline V gene. CDR3 in amino acids: CASTNPGAGANVLTF. The CDR3 DNA reads as TGTGCCAGCACCAACCCCGGGGCTGGGGCCAACGTCCTGACTTTC.

The chain couples TRBV20-1 to TRBJ1-1; D uncertain. V lost 5 bases and J lost 0, with 10 bases in between. The CDR3 runs 13 residues. In germline, CDR1 is DFQATT, CDR2 SNEGSKA (reference sequence). Written as DNA, the CDR3 is TGCAGTGCTTTAGACGGCATGAACACTGAAGCTTTCTTT. This translates into CSALDGMNTEAFF.

The sample holds a few counts of this clonotype. The rearrangement uses TRBV10-3 and TRBJ2-1, with TRBD1 as a possible D gene (7 bases). This CDR3 has 15 amino acids. Trimming stripped 9 bases from V and 6 bases from J, with 21 bases between. Germline CDR1 reads ENHRY; CDR2 reads SYGVKD. The CDR3 region is CAIAFVAGGSNEQFF. DNA for the CDR3: TGTGCCATAGCCTTTGTTGCAGGGGGGTCCAATGAGCAGTTCTTC.

This chain uses TRBV5-1 with TRBJ1-1, with unresolved D. Trimming pared 5 bases from V and 5 bases from J, leaving 13 bases between. The CDR3 has 13 amino acids. CDR1 is SGHRS and CDR2 is YFSETQ in the germline V gene. Written as DNA, the CDR3 is TGCGCCAGCAGAATGACGGGCGGGACTGAAGCTTTCTTT. This sequence encodes CASRMTGGTEAFF. The full variable domain, in which reference TRBV5-1 and TRBJ1-1 provide the parts outside the CDR3, is KAGVTQTPRYLIKTRGQQVTLSCSPISGHRSVSWYQQTPGQGLQFLFEYFSETQRNKGNFPGRFSGRQFSNSRSEMNVSTLELGDSALYLCASRMTGGTEAFFGQGTRLTVV.

This clonotype was picked up a small number of times. The chain is built from TRBV5-1 and TRBJ1-5; 9 nucleotides match TRBD1. Germline V gene data show CDR1 as SGHRS and CDR2 as YFSETQ. The length of the CDR3 is 16 residues. The junction had 5 bases not matched to a gene; V was cut back by 0 bases and J by 4 bases. The CDR3 bases are TGCGCCAGCAGCTTGGATGGGACAGGGACTAATCAGCCCCAGCATTTT. Translated, it gives CASSLDGTGTNQPQHF.

In this sample, this clonotype turned up a few times. This chain joins TRBV4-3 and TRBJ2-1; 10 bases are a match to TRBD1. Unmatched junction bases numbered 1, after V lost 4 bases and J lost 7 bases. The CDR3 totals 13 residues. Germline CDR1 is LGHNA and CDR2 is YSLEER. The CDR3 region has the DNA TGCGCCAGCAGCCGGGACAGGGGTAATGAGCAGTTCTTC. This translates into CASSRDRGNEQFF.

This clonotype was counted only a few times. The rearrangement links TRBV11-2 to TRBJ2-7, with D perhaps matching TRBD1 (6 bases). V was pared by 2 bases and J by 4 bases, with 9 bases between. The CDR3 is made up of 13 amino acids. CDR1 is SGHAT, CDR2 FQNNGV, per germline. CDR3 region: CASSLPRGYEQYF. The CDR3 nucleotides are TGTGCCAGCAGCTTACCCAGGGGTTACGAGCAGTACTTC.

This clonotype was counted a few times. V is TRBV5-6 and J is TRBJ1-1; tentatively, D is TRBD1 (5 bases). Germline lookup yields CDR1 SGHDT and CDR2 YYEEEE. V lost 7 bases and J lost 11, with 15 bases in between. The CDR3 has 11 residues. The CDR3 coding sequence is TGTGCCAGCGGGAATTCGGGGGGGGCTTTCTTT. Its protein product is CASGNSGGAFF.

This clonotype was found a few times. The chain combines TRBV4-2 with TRBJ2-6; 9 bases align to TRBD2. J lost 0 bases, V lost 2 bases, and 8 bases had no gene match. Germline V gene sequence: CDR1 LGHNA, CDR2 YNFKEQ. The CDR3 extends over 19 amino acids. The chain's CDR3 is CASSQKLAGASSGANVLTF. DNA of the CDR3: TGTGCCAGCAGCCAAAAGTTAGCGGGAGCCAGCTCTGGGGCCAACGTCCTGACTTTC.

This chain joins TRBV3-1 and TRBJ2-3; 12 bases fit TRBD2. J was trimmed by 4 bases and V by 1 base; bases with no gene match: 6. This CDR3 is 17 amino acids long. Looked up from germline, CDR1 is LGHDT and CDR2 is YNNKEL (reference sequence). CDR3 amino acids: CASSQVPSGGAPDTQYF. For the CDR3, the DNA is TGTGCCAGCAGCCAAGTCCCTAGCGGGGGGGCCCCAGATACGCAGTATTTT.

This clonotype showed up many times. The J gene is TRBJ2-2, the V gene TRBV5-1, with D perhaps TRBD2 (5 bases). This CDR3 has 13 residues. Trimming pared 3 bases from V and 9 bases from J, leaving 12 bases between. Germline assignment: CDR1 SGHRS and CDR2 YFSETQ. In nucleotides, the CDR3 is TGCGCCAGCAGCTACAACGCGGGCAGGGAGCTGTTTTTT. It is translated as CASSYNAGRELFF.

V and J are TRBV20-1 and TRBJ2-5; 9 nucleotides line up with TRBD2. This CDR3 spans 15 amino acids. The germline CDR1 and CDR2 sequences are DFQATT and SNEGSKA (reference sequence). Germline trimming cut 2 bases from V and 5 bases from J; bases unmatched to any gene: 9. In nucleotides, the CDR3 is TGCAGTGCTAGACTCCTTAAGCGGGGGGCGGAGACCCAGTACTTC. Translation gives CSARLLKRGAETQYF.

V gene TRBV4-1 combines with J gene TRBJ2-3; D call uncertain. The CDR3 contains 13 residues. Germline V gene sequence: CDR1 MGHRA, CDR2 YSYEKL. The V end was cut by 1 base, the J end by 4 bases, with 6 bases between. The CDR3 spells CASSQVGSDTQYF. The CDR3 nucleotides read TGCGCCAGCAGCCAAGTCGGTTCAGATACGCAGTATTTT.

CDR3 sequence (DNA): TGCAGCGTTGAAACTCTCCGGACAGGGGGCTTGGACGGGGAGCTGTTTTTT. Its protein product is CSVETLRTGGLDGELFF. The chain recombines TRBV29-1 with TRBJ2-2; TRBD1 agrees at 11 bases. Germline assignment: CDR1 SQVTM and CDR2 ANQGSEA. V gave up 2 bases and J gave up 7 bases; unmatched junction bases: 12. The CDR3 covers 17 residues.

This clonotype has more than one count but fewer than ten. V gene TRBV5-1 combines with J gene TRBJ2-2; possible D gene TRBD2, 7 bases. The CDR3 has 16 residues. The germline V gene encodes CDR1 SGHRS and CDR2 YFSETQ. V was pared by 2 bases and J by 4 bases, with 15 bases between. CDR3 loop: CASSLNGGRVTGELFF. CDR3 DNA: TGCGCCAGCAGCTTAAACGGGGGGCGCGTCACCGGGGAGCTGTTTTTT.

V is TRBV7-9 and J is TRBJ2-2, with a weak D call TRBD2 (6 bases). The CDR3 has 14 amino acids. With 7 bases removed from V and 6 bases from J, the gap between germline ends came to 15 bases. The germline V gene has CDR1 SEHNR and CDR2 FQNEAQ (reference sequence). The CDR3 nucleotides are TGTGCCAGCACCCCCGCGGGACCCGCCGGGGAGCTGTTTTTT. This encodes CASTPAGPAGELFF.

The J gene is TRBJ1-2, the V gene TRBV7-2; 10 bases align to TRBD1. Germline V CDR1 and CDR2: SGHTA, FQGNSA. V lost 1 base, J lost 5 bases, and 1 base stayed unmatched. This CDR3 is 14 amino acids long. The chain's CDR3 is CASSLEDRGYGYTF. The CDR3 region has the DNA TGTGCCAGCAGCTTAGAGGACAGGGGGTATGGCTACACCTTC. The full variable domain, completed using reference TRBV7-2 and TRBJ1-2, is GAGVSQSPSNKVTEKGKDVELRCDPISGHTALYWYRQSLGQGLEFLIYFQGNSAPDKSGLPSDRFSAERTGGSVSTLTIQRTQQEDSAVYLCASSLEDRGYGYTFGSGTRLTVV.

This clonotype showed up just a few times. This chain uses TRBV5-1 with TRBJ2-3; TRBD2 is a possible D gene (5 bases). The V end lost 1 base, the J end lost 0 bases, and 6 bases lay between the germline ends. CDR3 size: 14 residues. Germline CDR1 reads SGHRS; CDR2 reads YFSETQ. CDR3 amino acids: CASSLPGSTDTQYF. The CDR3 DNA is TGCGCCAGCAGCTTGCCGGGGAGCACAGATACGCAGTATTTT.